The next 6 T cell receptor beta chains were all read from a single sample in a study of CD8 T cells in Susac syndrome. About 0.45 to 1 ug RNA was reverse transcribed with random hexamers. MiXCR, run by TCRdb on the immunoSEQ multiplex PCR reads, gives a single entry per CDR3 protein. The sample holds about 140,000 distinct CDR3 sequences; approximately 95% are singletons and the top ten take over 0.1%. The sample was CD4+ T cells from PBMCs. These receptors came from a human donor with multiple sclerosis.

The chain carries TRBV19 and TRBJ2-3; 8 nucleotides align to TRBD2. Germline trimming cut 3 bases from V and 2 bases from J; bases unmatched to any gene: 4. The CDR3 is made up of 15 amino acids. Germline assignment: CDR1 LNHDA and CDR2 SQIVND (reference sequence). CDR3 in DNA: TGTGCCAGTAGTATCGGGGGGGTGCCCACAGATACGCAGTATTTT. Its protein product is CASSIGGVPTDTQYF. Supplemented by reference TRBV19 and TRBJ2-3, the full variable domain reads DGGITQSPKYLFRKEGQNVTLSCEQNLNHDAMYWYRQDPGQGLRLIYYSQIVNDFQKGDIAEGYSVSREKKESFPLTVTSAQKNPTAFYLCASSIGGVPTDTQYFGPGTRLTVL.

V gene TRBV3-1 combines with J gene TRBJ2-7; the D is unclear. V was clipped by 0 bases and J by 5 bases, with 14 bases between them. The CDR3 loop spans 15 amino acids. Germline CDR1 is LGHDT and CDR2 is YNNKEL (reference sequence). Written as DNA, the CDR3 is TGTGCCAGCAGCCAAGATGGCATAAAAGGGAACGAGCAGTACTTC. Translating it yields CASSQDGIKGNEQYF.

This chain connects TRBV5-1 to TRBJ2-5, with 9 bases identical to TRBD1. Germline trimming cut 2 bases from V and 3 bases from J; bases unmatched to any gene: 5. The CDR3 contains 15 residues. Germline CDR1 is SGHRS and CDR2 is YFSETQ. CDR3 sequence reads: CASSFSGQGEETQYF. The DNA for the CDR3 is TGCGCCAGCAGCTTCTCGGGACAGGGAGAAGAGACCCAGTACTTC.

This clonotype was seen a few times. The chain is built from TRBV20-1 and TRBJ2-1; 9 bases are shared with TRBD1. From germline, CDR1 is DFQATT and CDR2 SNEGSKA (reference sequence). The CDR3 has 17 amino acids. Germline trimming cut 2 bases from V and 0 bases from J; bases unmatched to any gene: 8. The CDR3: CSARNPPGQGSYNEQFF. CDR3 DNA: TGCAGTGCTAGAAACCCGCCGGGACAGGGCTCCTACAATGAGCAGTTCTTC.

The chain carries TRBV7-8 and TRBJ2-7; TRBD1 agrees at 10 bases. The ends lost 3 bases at V and 3 bases at J; junction bases unmatched: 2. The CDR3 extends over 14 amino acids. Germline V CDR1 and CDR2: SGHVS, FQNEAQ. The CDR3 DNA follows: TGTGCCAGCAGCTTGACAGGGGGCTACTACGAGCAGTACTTC. Translation gives CASSLTGGYYEQYF. The full variable domain, with the rest looked up from reference TRBV7-8 and TRBJ2-7, is GAGVSQSPRYKVAKRGQDVALRCDPISGHVSLFWYQQALGQGPEFLTYFQNEAQLDKSGLPSDRFFAERPEGSVSTLKIQRTQQEDSAVYLCASSLTGGYYEQYFGPGTRLTVT.

V is TRBV19 and J is TRBJ1-5; possibly TRBD1 for D (5 bases). The CDR3 has 15 amino acids. V shed 3 bases and J shed 5 bases, with 14 bases lying between them. Germline V gives CDR1 LNHDA, CDR2 SQIVND (reference sequence). The CDR3 loop is CASSILRSGHQPQHF. The CDR3 coding sequence is TGTGCCAGTAGTATCTTACGGTCAGGGCATCAGCCCCAGCATTTT.